This TCR beta chain was observed in a study of neurological immune-mediated disorders. Synthesis of cDNA was accomplished via 5'RACE employing 10-nucleotide random UMIs. TCRdb ran MiXCR on the 5' RACE reads and lists one entry per CDR3 protein. The table lists roughly 48,000 distinct CDR3 sequences, around 5.8% of them singletons. In this sample, this clonotype turned up many times. CDR1 and CDR2 (germline): DFQATT, SNEGSKA (reference sequence). Trimming at V came to 3 bases and at J to 2 bases, leaving 5 bases not matched to a gene. This CDR3 comprises 15 residues. The sequencing input was CD4+ T cells from blood. This TCR was sampled from a woman aged 18-30 years with multiple sclerosis. The V and J genes are TRBV20-1 and TRBJ2-3; 10 nucleotides agree with TRBD2. CDR3 bases: TGCAGTGCTAGGATTAGCGGGAGGACCACAGATACGCAGTATTTT. It encodes CSARISGRTTDTQYF.